These 19 T cell receptor beta chains were sequenced from one sample in a study of tumor and adjacent non-tumor tissue in lung cancer. Three rounds of nested PCR, following a modified ARM-PCR protocol, produced the TCRbeta library. MiXCR, applied by TCRdb to the multiplex PCR reads, yields one record per CDR3 protein. In the table there are 40,000 to 55,000 distinct CDR3 sequences, 74% of which are singletons. This sample's RNA came from whole unsorted tissue. More than 3 cm separated this lung sample from the edge of the tumor. The sequencing input was distant non-tumor lung tissue. All receptors derive from a woman aged 55-70 years with non-small cell lung cancer.

The table lists this clonotype with many counts. The chain carries TRBV12-3 or TRBV12-4 and TRBJ2-1, with 9 bases fitting TRBD2. Losses at the gene ends were 6 bases for V and 4 bases for J; bases not matched to a gene: 4. CDR3 size: 14 residues. The CDR3 here is CASRNSGGYNEQFF. For the CDR3, the DNA is TGTGCCAGCAGGAATAGCGGGGGATACAATGAGCAGTTCTTC.

With regard to this clonotype: The junction does not match germline at one end; this may be a read error. V usage is TRBV28 and J usage is TRBJ2-1, with TRBD1 matching over 9 bases. From germline, CDR1 is MDHEN and CDR2 SYDVKM. This CDR3 comprises 15 residues. In DNA, the CDR3 is TGTACCAGCAGCAGGACAGGGGACCTATACAATGAGCAATTCTTC. This encodes CTSSRTGDLYNEQFF.

Points on this clonotype: A much larger clone is a single base away; this may be a read error. This sequence joins TRBV7-8 and TRBJ1-2; 8 bases map to TRBD1. The trim removed 2 bases at V and 4 bases at J, leaving 15 bases unmatched. The CDR3 loop spans 18 amino acids. The germline CDR1 and CDR2 sequences are SGHVS and FQNEAQ. The CDR3 nucleotides are TGTGCCAGCAGCTTATCGGCAAGAACCGGGACAGGTGCCTATGGCTACACCTTC. This encodes CASSLSARTGTGAYGYTF.

This clonotype counts as medium-sized (0.01 to 0.1%). V gene TRBV20-1 combines with J gene TRBJ2-1, with a tentative D call TRBD2 (7 bases). This CDR3 spans 16 amino acids. Germline values: CDR1 DFQATT, CDR2 SNEGSKA (reference sequence). Deletions cut 0 bases from V and 4 bases from J, with 16 bases between. CDR3 loop: CSAREGQGGAYNEQFF. The DNA of the CDR3 is TGCAGTGCTAGAGAGGGTCAAGGGGGGGCGTACAATGAGCAGTTCTTC.

This clonotype was found many times. The V and J genes are TRBV12-3 or TRBV12-4 and TRBJ2-3; 12 nucleotides match TRBD2. The CDR3 sequence is 14 residues long. The trim removed 6 bases at V and 4 bases at J, leaving 2 bases unmatched. This chain's CDR3 is CASRLAGGPDTQYF. The CDR3 nucleotides read TGTGCCAGCAGACTAGCGGGAGGCCCAGATACGCAGTATTTT.

About this clonotype itself: Relative to the germline gene, one junction end is altered; a read error may explain this. This chain's CDR3 is CAGRTRQGHQPQHF. For the CDR3, the DNA is TGTGCCGGCAGGACGAGACAGGGACATCAGCCCCAGCATTTT. This chain links TRBV6-5 with TRBJ1-5, with 7 bases fitting TRBD1. This CDR3 has 14 residues. The germline V gene encodes CDR1 MNHEY and CDR2 SVGAGI.

Concerning this clonotype: This CDR3 fails to terminate in the conserved phenylalanine or tryptophan, so it likely reflects a read error. The DNA is left out, because the CDR3 cannot be placed on it with certainty; the CDR3 is given as TCRdb lists it. V and J are TRBV5-1 and TRBJ2-5; TRBD2, the table's D call, was not compared with the DNA. The germline V gene encodes CDR1 SGHRS and CDR2 YFSETQ. The CDR3 is 15 residues long, ends included. CDR3 sequence: CASSLGPESQETLYS.

Remarks on this clonotype: The junction departs from the called germline gene at one end, perhaps through a read error. The chain is built from TRBV4-1 and TRBJ2-2; the D gene is possibly TRBD2 (6 bases). This CDR3 region has 20 residues. Germline lookup yields CDR1 MGHRA and CDR2 YSYEKL. The CDR3 protein is CASSQERLRTNNRNTGKLFF. The CDR3 DNA reads TGCGCCAGCAGCCAAGAGCGGTTAAGGACTAACAATAGGAACACCGGGAAGCTGTTTTTT.

Notes on this clonotype: At one end, the junction sequence differs from germline, possibly due to a read error. This chain links TRBV6-2 or TRBV6-3 with TRBJ1-1, with unresolved D. The length of the CDR3 is 14 residues. The germline CDR1 and CDR2 sequences are MNHEY and SVGEGT. In DNA form, the CDR3 reads TGTGCCAGCACCACCGACTGGGTGAACATTGAAGCATTCTTT. Protein sequence: CASTTDWVNIEAFF.

A remark on this clonotype: Germline and junction disagree at one end, which may indicate a read error. The DNA of the CDR3 is TGTGCCAGCAGTGCCCGGGGGGAGGAAGAGACCCAGTATTTC. As protein: CASSARGEEETQYF. The chain is built from TRBV6-5 and TRBJ2-5, with 7 bases aligning to TRBD2. The length of the CDR3 is 14 residues. Germline-derived CDR1 and CDR2 are MNHEY and SVGAGI.

Of note for this clonotype: A much larger clonotype is one base distant, so this may be a read error. This chain joins TRBV20-1 and TRBJ2-1, with TRBD2 matching 7 bases. The CDR3 length is 17 residues. Germline CDR1 and CDR2: DFQATT and SNEGSKA (reference sequence). J lost 6 bases, V lost 0 bases, and 14 bases had no gene match. In DNA form, the CDR3 reads TGCAGTGCTAGAGATGAAGGTAGACTAGCCGGACTCAATGAGCAGTTCTTC. It translates to CSARDEGRLAGLNEQFF.

This clonotype was seen repeatedly, ten times or more. The V gene is TRBV11-2, the J gene TRBJ1-2, with D uncertain. CDR3 size: 13 residues. Germline CDR1 SGHAT, CDR2 FQNNGV. Trimming pared 6 bases from V and 6 bases from J, leaving 14 bases between. CDR3 amino acids: CASSRGPYDGYTF. CDR3 nucleotide sequence: TGTGCCAGCAGTAGAGGGCCCTACGATGGCTACACCTTC.

This chain uses TRBV20-1 with TRBJ2-3, with 10 bases fitting TRBD2. This CDR3 has 13 residues. Germline V lookup: CDR1 DFQATT, CDR2 SNEGSKA (reference sequence). DNA of the CDR3: TGCAGAGGACTAGCGGCGCTCACAGATACGCAGTATTTT. Protein: CRGLAALTDTQYF.

Comments on this clonotype: The junction differs from germline at one of its ends, possibly a read error. V usage is TRBV28 and J usage is TRBJ1-2; D perhaps matches TRBD1 (6 bases). Germline-derived CDR1 and CDR2 are MDHEN and SYDVKM. The CDR3 sequence is 15 residues long. CDR3 sequence (DNA): TGTGCCGGCAGTGTGGACAGCTCAGCTAACTATGGCTACACCTTT. Amino acids: CAGSVDSSANYGYTF.

This clonotype ranks as medium-sized. The chain employs TRBV11-3 and TRBJ2-2, with 10 bases that match TRBD2. This CDR3 comprises 18 residues. The J segment lost 0 bases and the V segment lost 2 bases, leaving 6 bases of the junction unmatched. CDR1 and CDR2 (germline): SGHNT, YENEEA. This CDR3 is CASSLYGTSAANTGELFF. Here the CDR3 DNA reads TGTGCCAGCAGCTTATACGGGACTAGCGCTGCGAACACCGGGGAGCTGTTTTTT.

In regard to this clonotype: One end of the junction fails to match germline, which may point to a read error. The chain joins TRBV4-3 to TRBJ2-7; no definite D call. The germline V gene has CDR1 LGHNA and CDR2 YSLEER. This CDR3 has 16 amino acids. The CDR3 bases are TGCTCCAGCAGCCAAGAAGATAGGGCAGAGGTCCACGAGCAGTATTTC. This encodes CSSSQEDRAEVHEQYF.

This clonotype was picked up many times. A read error may explain this, as a much larger clone is one base away. The V call is TRBV6-6, the J call TRBJ1-1; maybe TRBD1 (6 bases). Germline V gene sequence: CDR1 MNHNY, CDR2 SVGAGI (reference sequence). The CDR3 length is 13 residues. V dropped 6 bases and J dropped 7 bases, with 15 bases sitting between them. In DNA, the CDR3 is TGTGCCAGCAGCACGGAGGGGGACATTGAAGCTTTCTTT. Translated: CASSTEGDIEAFF.

Comments on this clonotype: At one of its ends the junction is not consistent with the germline gene, which may arise from a read error. CDR3 sequence reads: CVSRLEVRVADTQYF. CDR3 sequence (DNA): TGTGTCAGCAGGCTGGAGGTTAGGGTCGCAGATACGCAGTATTTT. This chain links TRBV11-2 with TRBJ2-3; D perhaps matches TRBD2 (5 bases). The CDR3 extends over 15 amino acids. From germline, CDR1 is SGHAT and CDR2 FQNNGV.

J is TRBJ2-7 and V is TRBV4-2, with unresolved D. This CDR3 is built from 15 residues. CDR1 LGHNA and CDR2 YNFKEQ come from the germline V gene. Written as DNA, the CDR3 is TGTGTCAGTAGGCGACTTTTATCTTCCAACTACGAGCAGTACTTC. Protein sequence: CVSRRLLSSNYEQYF.